One sample yielded the 8 T cell receptor beta chains listed below, sequenced in a study of regulatory T cells in long-lasting Graves disease. The time point is: persistent/refractory GD, antithyroid drugs over 5 years with positive TRAb. The TCR library was made from RNA that had been extracted from PBMCs in TRIzol. Arm-PCR of CDR3 regions and iRepertoire HTBI primers were the basis on which TCR beta libraries were built. TCRdb re-analysed the multiplex PCR reads in MiXCR, keeping a single row per CDR3 protein. The table lists 600,000 to 800,000 distinct CDR3 sequences, approximately 31% of them singletons. Sequencing was performed on peripheral blood mononuclear cells (PBMCs), taken when the disease was refractory, from a patient treated with antithyroid drugs. The origin of the receptors is a female donor with Graves disease.

Many counts were recorded for this clonotype. The chain is built from TRBV12-3 or TRBV12-4 and TRBJ1-1; D gene ambiguous. The CDR3 totals 12 residues. Trimming took 5 bases from V and 11 from J, leaving 15 bases between them. The CDR3 nucleotides are TGTGCCAGCAGTCGCGATGGGAGTGTGGCTTTCTTT. Its protein is CASSRDGSVAFF.

This rearrangement joins TRBV24-1 to TRBJ1-5, with no clear D. Looked up from germline, CDR1 is KGHDR and CDR2 is SFDVKD. The CDR3 has 12 residues. Trimming cost V 4 bases and J 6 bases, with 6 bases left between them. The CDR3 DNA follows: TGTGCCACCAGTGACAATGGTCAGCCCCAGCATTTT. Protein sequence: CATSDNGQPQHF.

This chain connects TRBV12-3 or TRBV12-4 to TRBJ1-1, with TRBD1 as a possible D gene (6 bases). V was pared by 6 bases and J by 0 bases, with 14 bases between. CDR3 length: 15 amino acids. CDR3 loop: CASSPGGRVNTEAFF. The CDR3 DNA reads as TGTGCCAGCAGCCCGGGGGGCCGAGTGAACACTGAAGCTTTCTTT.

The chain recombines TRBV19 with TRBJ1-2, with D maybe TRBD1 (5 bases). Trimming took 5 bases from V and 0 from J, leaving 13 bases between them. This CDR3 has 15 residues. CDR1 is LNHDA and CDR2 is SQIVND in the germline V gene (reference sequence). CDR3 DNA sequence: TGTGCCAGTAGTGATACCGGGACGGCTAACTATGGCTACACCTTC. This codes for CASSDTGTANYGYTF.

This clonotype was seen many times. The gene calls are TRBV24-1 and TRBJ1-1; weak D call: TRBD1 (5 bases). CDR1 KGHDR and CDR2 SFDVKD come from the germline V gene. The CDR3 runs to 13 residues. With 8 bases removed from V and 1 base from J, the gap between germline ends came to 10 bases. CDR3 protein: CATMPGQNTEAFF. In DNA, the CDR3 is TGTGCCACCATGCCGGGGCAGAACACTGAAGCTTTCTTT.

This clonotype was recorded once. The genes are TRBV28 and TRBJ1-4; D is possibly TRBD1 (5 bases). CDR1 MDHEN and CDR2 SYDVKM come from the germline V gene. This CDR3 spans 16 amino acids. V was shortened by 6 bases and J by 5 bases, with 19 bases between the two germline ends. CDR3: CASSLWGEGRNEKLFF. The CDR3 DNA sequence: TGTGCCAGCAGCCTATGGGGAGAGGGGAGAAATGAAAAACTGTTTTTT.

The rearrangement links TRBV5-5 to TRBJ2-7; 8 bases agree with TRBD1. The CDR3 contains 14 residues. The J segment lost 2 bases and the V segment lost 4 bases, leaving 5 bases of the junction unmatched. Germline assignment: CDR1 SGHKS and CDR2 YYEKEE (reference sequence). Here the CDR3 DNA reads TGTGCCAGCAGCACTGGACAGGGCCCCTACGAGCAGTACTTC. It translates to CASSTGQGPYEQYF.

This clonotype is a singleton in its sample. The CDR3 end shows no conserved phenylalanine or tryptophan, and so a read error is likely. The chain couples TRBV20-1 to TRBJ2-7, with 8 bases lining up with TRBD1. V shed 6 bases, J shed 2 bases, and the junction held 12 bases outside the gene matches. The CDR3 has 15 amino acids. The germline gives CDR1 DFQATT, CDR2 SNEGSKA (reference sequence). The CDR3 protein is CSATSGTGGTYEQYI. The CDR3 DNA reads as TGCAGTGCCACATCTGGGACAGGTGGGACCTACGAGCAGTACATC.